Detailed here is one TCR beta chain. Its matching antigen is unknown. During its preparation, the TCRbeta library received unique molecular identifiers. In TCRdb, the PCR reads were re-called with MiXCR into one record per CDR3 protein. In the table there are about 58,000 distinct CDR3 sequences, roughly 45% of which are singletons. This specimen comes from a study of T-cell reconstitution after alpha-beta-depleted transplantation in children. Study-level results: Expanded graft clones numbering several hundred reportedly gave rise to alpha-beta T cells about two months after transplant. The main origin of T-cell counts and diversity one year after transplant was newly produced T cells.

Germline V CDR1 and CDR2: SGHTA, FQGNSA. The germline V and J ends were trimmed by 1 base and 2 bases, with 15 bases remaining between them. This CDR3 spans 16 amino acids. Here the sequenced sample was PBMCs, mostly from graft donor cells, taken 360 days after TCRalphabeta/CD19-depleted stem cell transplant. The V and J genes are TRBV7-2 and TRBJ2-7; D might be TRBD2 (5 bases). This receptor was taken from a male patient younger than 18 who had a stem cell transplant for acute lymphoblastic leukemia, so the T cells may come from the graft donor. The CDR3: CASSLDHLAATYEQYF. CDR3 in DNA: TGTGCCAGCAGCTTAGACCATCTAGCTGCCACCTACGAGCAGTACTTC. Filled out from reference TRBV7-2 and TRBJ2-7, the complete variable domain reads GAGVSQSPSNKVTEKGKDVELRCDPISGHTALYWYRQSLGQGLEFLIYFQGNSAPDKSGLPSDRFSAERTGGSVSTLTIQRTQQEDSAVYLCASSLDHLAATYEQYFGPGTRLTVT.